The 25 T cell receptor beta chains in this list originate from one sample, sequenced in a study of preoperative IRX-2 immunotherapy in early breast cancer. Treatment here: preoperative locoregional IRX-2 cytokine immunotherapy. Profiled with immunoSEQ multiplex PCR; TCRdb holds only in-frame clones, not every one. The sample has some 11,000 clones; 75% to 90% are singletons. The source material was lymph node tissue, sampled before IRX-2 immunotherapy. The receptors here all came from a human donor with breast cancer.

This clone was found once. The rearrangement joins TRBV28 to TRBJ2-7; D unclear. Trimming pared 7 bases from V and 1 base from J, leaving 14 bases between. Germline V lookup: CDR1 MDHEN, CDR2 SYDVKM. The CDR3 totals 14 residues. The CDR3 reads CASTPFGVSYEQYF. CDR3 DNA: TGTGCCAGCACCCCTTTCGGTGTGTCCTACGAGCAGTACTTC.

This clone occurred once. The chain carries TRBV19 and TRBJ2-1; D is possibly TRBD1 (6 bases). V lost 5 bases and J lost 10, with 15 bases in between. Germline V gives CDR1 LNHDA, CDR2 SQIVND (reference sequence). The CDR3 contains 13 residues. In DNA form, the CDR3 reads TGTGCCAGTAGTCCCTCTACCGGGACAGAGCAGTTCTTC. Protein product: CASSPSTGTEQFF.

V usage is TRBV6-8 and J usage is TRBJ1-2; a possible D gene is TRBD1 (5 bases). The germline CDR1 and CDR2 sequences are MNHGY and SAAAGT. This CDR3 contains 17 residues. V gave up 2 bases and J gave up 4 bases, with 20 bases separating them. The DNA of the CDR3 is TGTGCCAGCAGTTACCGGGCGTGGAGTAAGGGGTTCTATGGCTACACCTTC. Its translation: CASSYRAWSKGFYGYTF.

In nucleotides, the CDR3 is TGTGCCTGGACCGATCGGAGGAAAGCAGCCAACGTCCTGACTTTC. It specifies CAWTDRRKAANVLTF. The gene calls are TRBV30 and TRBJ2-6, with D maybe TRBD2 (5 bases). The CDR3 consists of 15 residues. Germline V gene data show CDR1 as GTSNPN and CDR2 as SVGIG (reference sequence). Trimming shortened V by 4 bases and J by 7 bases, and 17 bases separated the two germline ends.

This clone was counted between two and nine times. CDR3 sequence (DNA): TGTGCCAGTAGCACGGACAGGGAGAGCTCCTACAATGAGCAGTTCTTC. Encoded protein: CASSTDRESSYNEQFF. The gene calls are TRBV19 and TRBJ2-1; the match to TRBD1 covers 8 bases. Germline CDR1 is LNHDA and CDR2 is SQIVND (reference sequence). The CDR3 sequence is 16 residues long. The V segment lost 6 bases and the J segment 0 bases; nucleotides outside the gene matches: 7.

This sequence joins TRBV6-8 and TRBJ2-4; D ambiguous. V dropped 6 bases and J dropped 3 bases, with 24 bases sitting between them. The CDR3 consists of 18 residues. Germline CDR1 and CDR2: MNHGY and SAAAGT. Here the CDR3 DNA reads TGTGCCAGCAGCCGAGACCCCGGGTCTGTCTGGAGCAAAAACATTCAGTACTTC. As protein: CASSRDPGSVWSKNIQYF.

The chain employs TRBV28 and TRBJ1-3, with D tentatively TRBD1 (6 bases). V was clipped by 0 bases and J by 0 bases, with 9 bases between them. This CDR3 contains 16 residues. Germline V lookup: CDR1 MDHEN, CDR2 SYDVKM. CDR3 in amino acids: CASSLWGGSSGNTIYF. CDR3 DNA: TGTGCCAGCAGTTTATGGGGGGGCAGCTCTGGAAACACCATATATTTT.

The J gene is TRBJ1-5, the V gene TRBV6-8; D is possibly TRBD1 (5 bases). V lost 2 bases and J lost 6, with 14 bases in between. The CDR3 is 15 residues long. CDR1 is MNHGY, CDR2 SAAAGT, per germline. Here the CDR3 DNA reads TGTGCCAGCAGTTACGCCTCCGGGGGGGTTCAGCCCCAGCATTTT. This translates into CASSYASGGVQPQHF.

This clone occurred a few times. The rearrangement links TRBV18 to TRBJ1-1; D gene uncertain. The CDR3 is 13 residues long. CDR1 is KGHSH, CDR2 LQKENI, per germline. The V gene lost 3 bases and the J gene lost 2 bases, with 7 bases spanning the gap. Here the CDR3 DNA reads TGTGCCAGCTCACCGGAGGCAAACACTGAAGCTTTCTTT. It translates to CASSPEANTEAFF.

V and J are TRBV29-1 and TRBJ2-5; 10 bases are a match to TRBD1. The V gene end was trimmed by 4 bases and the J gene end by 4 bases; junction bases not matched to a gene: 15. This CDR3 has 17 residues. Germline values: CDR1 SQVTM, CDR2 ANQGSEA. In nucleotides, the CDR3 is TGCAGCGTTGTCCCCCTTATGGGACAGGGGCTCCGAGAGACCCAGTACTTC. It translates to CSVVPLMGQGLRETQYF.

The chain carries TRBV6-8 and TRBJ2-1; D uncertain. CDR1 is MNHGY and CDR2 is SAAAGT in the germline V gene. The CDR3 is made up of 13 amino acids. Trimming pared 6 bases from V and 2 bases from J, leaving 8 bases between. CDR3 nucleotide sequence: TGTGCCAGCAGGGGCCTCACCTACAATGAGCAGTTCTTC. This encodes CASRGLTYNEQFF.

The chain recombines TRBV11-3 with TRBJ1-1; D perhaps matches TRBD1 (6 bases). The CDR3 has 16 residues. The V gene lost 5 bases and the J gene lost 1 base, with 17 bases spanning the gap. Germline V gene sequence: CDR1 SGHNT, CDR2 YENEEA. CDR3: CASSPPGGHQNTEAFF. The CDR3 DNA reads as TGTGCCAGCAGCCCCCCGGGGGGACACCAGAACACTGAAGCTTTCTTT.

The CDR3: CASSPADAGNTIYF. The CDR3 DNA follows: TGTGCCAGCTCACCGGCGGATGCTGGAAACACCATATATTTT. This chain connects TRBV18 to TRBJ1-3; D not certain. Between the trimmed V and J ends, which lost 3 bases and 2 bases, there was a span of 8 bases. This CDR3 has 14 amino acids. CDR1 and CDR2 (germline): KGHSH, LQKENI.

This rearrangement joins TRBV5-1 to TRBJ2-2; D gene ambiguous. Germline V gene lookup returns CDR1 SGHRS and CDR2 YFSETQ. Trimming pared 1 base from V and 0 bases from J, leaving 28 bases between. This CDR3 comprises 22 residues. CDR3 amino acids: CASSLPRLKIERLPANTGELFF. DNA of the CDR3: TGCGCCAGCAGCTTGCCCCGATTGAAAATTGAACGCCTTCCCGCGAACACCGGGGAGCTGTTTTTT.

J is TRBJ1-1 and V is TRBV6-8, with 8 bases identical to TRBD1. The germline V gene encodes CDR1 MNHGY and CDR2 SAAAGT. J gave up 6 bases and V 5 bases, and 8 bases lay outside the gene matches. This CDR3 is 14 amino acids long. The CDR3 reads CASSPTGVIPEAFF. The CDR3 DNA sequence: TGTGCCAGCAGTCCGACAGGGGTAATCCCTGAAGCTTTCTTT.

This chain joins TRBV5-1 and TRBJ2-2; maybe TRBD1 (5 bases). The V and J ends lost 0 bases and 6 bases respectively, with 9 bases between them. The CDR3 loop spans 14 amino acids. CDR1 and CDR2 (germline): SGHRS, YFSETQ. CDR3 protein: CASSLEGHPGELFF. The CDR3 DNA sequence: TGCGCCAGCAGCTTGGAAGGACATCCCGGGGAGCTGTTTTTT.

For the CDR3, the DNA is TGTGCCAGCAGTCCGACACCGGCCTCTGCAACTAATGAAAAACTGTTTTTT. Protein product: CASSPTPASATNEKLFF. This chain links TRBV6-7 with TRBJ1-4; D call uncertain. TRBV6-7 is assigned to the ORF class and has an uncertain function. With 5 bases removed from V and 0 bases from J, the gap between germline ends came to 16 bases. The CDR3 is 17 residues long.

The count of this clone is one. The genes are TRBV28 and TRBJ1-1; 8 bases match TRBD1. The V gene's germline CDR1 is MDHEN and CDR2 SYDVKM. The CDR3 has 15 amino acids. J was trimmed by 5 bases and V by 4 bases; bases with no gene match: 9. The CDR3 bases are TGTGCCAGCAGTTCCCGGACAGGGAGCGGGACTGAAGCTTTCTTT. Residues: CASSSRTGSGTEAFF.

This clone has only a few counts. The chain carries TRBV18 and TRBJ2-6; 9 bases are a match to TRBD1. J was trimmed by 3 bases and V by 6 bases; bases with no gene match: 6. CDR1 is KGHSH and CDR2 is LQKENI in the germline V gene. CDR3 length: 16 residues. CDR3 DNA sequence: TGTGCCAGCTCCTCCGGGACAGGGTTTGGGGCCAACGTCCTGACTTTC. Amino acids: CASSSGTGFGANVLTF.

The rearrangement links TRBV28 to TRBJ2-5; 12 bases are shared with TRBD2. CDR1 and CDR2 (germline): MDHEN, SYDVKM. The length of the CDR3 is 15 residues. The J segment lost 4 bases and the V segment lost 2 bases, leaving 2 bases of the junction unmatched. The CDR3 sequence: CASSLLAGGGETQYF. The CDR3 nucleotides read TGTGCCAGCAGTTTACTAGCGGGAGGGGGAGAGACCCAGTACTTC. Combining the CDR3 with reference TRBV28 and TRBJ2-5 gives the whole variable domain DVKVTQSSRYLVKRTGEKVFLECVQDMDHENMFWYRQDPGLGLRLIYFSYDVKMKEKGDIPEGYSVSREKKERFSLILESASTNQTSMYLCASSLLAGGGETQYFGPGTRLLVL.

J is TRBJ2-1 and V is TRBV14; 15 bases are shared with TRBD2. The V gene's germline CDR1 is SGHDN and CDR2 FVKESK. There are 16 residues in the CDR3. J lost 9 bases, V lost 4 bases, and 7 bases had no gene match. CDR3 loop: CASSPLGLAGGGEQFF. The CDR3 region has the DNA TGTGCCAGCAGCCCACTCGGACTAGCGGGAGGGGGTGAGCAGTTCTTC.

This sequence joins TRBV5-1 and TRBJ1-2, with a weak D call TRBD1 (6 bases). Per the germline V gene, CDR1 is SGHRS and CDR2 is YFSETQ. The CDR3 has 17 amino acids. V was clipped by 4 bases and J by 6 bases, with 25 bases between them. CDR3 DNA sequence: TGCGCCAGCAGCCCTCGGGGGAAGGGGGTGACTAGCGATGGCTACACCTTC. Translation gives CASSPRGKGVTSDGYTF. The whole variable domain, remainder taken from reference TRBV5-1 and TRBJ1-2, is KAGVTQTPRYLIKTRGQQVTLSCSPISGHRSVSWYQQTPGQGLQFLFEYFSETQRNKGNFPGRFSGRQFSNSRSEMNVSTLELGDSALYLCASSPRGKGVTSDGYTFGSGTRLTVV.

J is TRBJ1-1 and V is TRBV11-3; perhaps TRBD1 as D (6 bases). The germline gives CDR1 SGHNT, CDR2 YENEEA. The CDR3 is 15 residues long. V lost 5 bases and J lost 3, with 16 bases in between. The CDR3 is CASSRVGARDTEAFF. In nucleotides, the CDR3 is TGTGCCAGCAGCCGTGTGGGGGCGAGGGACACTGAAGCTTTCTTT. Full variable domain (rest looked up from reference TRBV11-3 and TRBJ1-1): EAGVVQSPRYKIIEKKQPVAFWCNPISGHNTLYWYLQNLGQGPELLIRYENEEAVDDSQLPKDRFSAERLKGVDSTLKIQPAELGDSAVYLCASSRVGARDTEAFFGQGTRLTVV.

V and J are TRBV11-3 and TRBJ2-3, with D perhaps TRBD1 (6 bases). The germline gives CDR1 SGHNT, CDR2 YENEEA. Trimming took 2 bases from V and 5 from J, leaving 14 bases between them. The CDR3 is 15 residues long. The DNA of the CDR3 is TGTGCCAGCAGCTTATCAGGGGAGACGATAGATACGCAGTATTTT. This codes for CASSLSGETIDTQYF.

A few counts support this clone. The chain combines TRBV6-8 with TRBJ1-5; 8 bases line up with TRBD1. Germline CDR1 reads MNHGY; CDR2 reads SAAAGT. The CDR3 runs to 14 residues. With 2 bases clipped from V and 11 bases from J, the junction kept 8 bases outside the gene matches. CDR3: CASSYRDRGWSQHF. The CDR3 DNA reads TGTGCCAGCAGTTACCGAGACAGGGGCTGGTCCCAGCATTTT.